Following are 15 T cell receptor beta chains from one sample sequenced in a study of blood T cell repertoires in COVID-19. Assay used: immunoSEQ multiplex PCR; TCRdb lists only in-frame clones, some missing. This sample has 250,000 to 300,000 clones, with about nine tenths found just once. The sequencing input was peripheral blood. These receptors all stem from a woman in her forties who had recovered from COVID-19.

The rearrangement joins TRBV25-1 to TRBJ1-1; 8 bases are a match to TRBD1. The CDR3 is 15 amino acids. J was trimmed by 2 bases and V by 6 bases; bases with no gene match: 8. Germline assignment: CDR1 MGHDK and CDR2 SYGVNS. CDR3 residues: CASRKQGVGNTEAFF. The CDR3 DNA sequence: TGTGCCAGCAGAAAACAGGGGGTAGGTAACACTGAAGCTTTCTTT.

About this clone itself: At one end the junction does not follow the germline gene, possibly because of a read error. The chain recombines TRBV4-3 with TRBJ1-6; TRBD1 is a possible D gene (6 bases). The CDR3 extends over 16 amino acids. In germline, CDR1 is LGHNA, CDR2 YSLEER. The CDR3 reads CASSEEQQGIGSPLHF. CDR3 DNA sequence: TGCGCCAGCAGCGAAGAACAGCAGGGGATAGGTTCACCCCTCCACTTT.

Written as DNA, the CDR3 is TGTGCCAGCAGCTCCCGCGGGGGACTCTCCTACAATGAGCAGTTCTTC. It specifies CASSSRGGLSYNEQFF. The chain is built from TRBV7-2 and TRBJ2-1, with 7 bases lining up with TRBD2. The V segment lost 4 bases and the J segment 0 bases; nucleotides outside the gene matches: 6. The CDR3 consists of 16 residues. Germline CDR1 reads SGHTA; CDR2 reads FQGNSA. The full variable domain, its missing parts supplied by reference TRBV7-2 and TRBJ2-1, is GAGVSQSPSNKVTEKGKDVELRCDPISGHTALYWYRQSLGQGLEFLIYFQGNSAPDKSGLPSDRFSAERTGGSVSTLTIQRTQQEDSAVYLCASSSRGGLSYNEQFFGPGTRLTVL.

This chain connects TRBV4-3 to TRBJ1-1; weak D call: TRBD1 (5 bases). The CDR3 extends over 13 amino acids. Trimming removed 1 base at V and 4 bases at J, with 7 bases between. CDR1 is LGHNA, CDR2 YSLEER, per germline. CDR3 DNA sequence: TGCGCCAGCAGCCAAGGGGGGGTCACTGAAGCTTTCTTT. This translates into CASSQGGVTEAFF.

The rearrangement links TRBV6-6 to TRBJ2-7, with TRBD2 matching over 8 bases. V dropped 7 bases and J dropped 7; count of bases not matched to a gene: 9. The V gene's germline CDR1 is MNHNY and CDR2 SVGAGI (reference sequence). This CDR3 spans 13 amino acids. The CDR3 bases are TGTGCCAGCAAGCGGGGGCTCTCGTTGGAGCAGTACTTC. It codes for CASKRGLSLEQYF.

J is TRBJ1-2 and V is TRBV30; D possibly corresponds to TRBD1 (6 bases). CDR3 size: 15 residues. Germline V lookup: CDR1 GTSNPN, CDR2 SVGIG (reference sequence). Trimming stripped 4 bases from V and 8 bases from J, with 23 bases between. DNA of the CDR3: TGTGCCTGGACCCTTGAGGCTAGGGGACAAGGGGGCTACACCTTC. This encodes CAWTLEARGQGGYTF.

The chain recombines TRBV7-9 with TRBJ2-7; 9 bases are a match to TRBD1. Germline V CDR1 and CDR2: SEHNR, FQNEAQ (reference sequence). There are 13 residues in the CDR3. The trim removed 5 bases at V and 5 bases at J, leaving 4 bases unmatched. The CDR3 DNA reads TGTGCCAGCAGCCGGACAGGGGAGGACGAGCAGTACTTC. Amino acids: CASSRTGEDEQYF.

The CDR3 reads CASSPKYGGLAGRTGELFF. As DNA, the CDR3 is TGTGCCAGCTCACCAAAATACGGAGGACTAGCGGGGAGAACCGGGGAGCTGTTTTTT. The chain carries TRBV18 and TRBJ2-2, with 12 nucleotides matching TRBD2. The CDR3 contains 19 residues. Germline-derived CDR1 and CDR2 are KGHSH and LQKENI. The junction had 12 bases not matched to a gene; V was cut back by 2 bases and J by 5 bases. Full variable domain (missing parts from reference TRBV18 and TRBJ2-2): NAGVMQNPRHLVRRRGQEARLRCSPMKGHSHVYWYRQLPEEGLKFMVYLQKENIIDESGMPKERFSAEFPKEGPSILRIQQVVRGDSAAYFCASSPKYGGLAGRTGELFFGEGSRLTVL.

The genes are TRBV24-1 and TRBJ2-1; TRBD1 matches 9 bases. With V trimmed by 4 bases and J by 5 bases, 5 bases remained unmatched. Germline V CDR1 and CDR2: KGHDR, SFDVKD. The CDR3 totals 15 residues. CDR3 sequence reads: CATSDSRTGDNEQFF. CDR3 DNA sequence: TGTGCCACCAGTGACTCTAGGACAGGGGACAATGAGCAGTTCTTC.

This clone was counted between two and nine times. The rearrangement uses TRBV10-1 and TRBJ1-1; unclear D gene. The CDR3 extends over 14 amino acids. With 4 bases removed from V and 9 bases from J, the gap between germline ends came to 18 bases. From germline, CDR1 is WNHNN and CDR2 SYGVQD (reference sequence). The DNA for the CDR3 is TGCGCCAGCAGTGCGGGTGGCTCCCTAGGTCAAGCTTTCTTT. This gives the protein CASSAGGSLGQAFF.

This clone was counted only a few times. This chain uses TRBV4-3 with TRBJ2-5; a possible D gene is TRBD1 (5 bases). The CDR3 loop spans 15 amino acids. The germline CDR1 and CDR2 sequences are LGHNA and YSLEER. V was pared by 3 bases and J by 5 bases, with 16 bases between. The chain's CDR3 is CASSHLKGDRETQYF. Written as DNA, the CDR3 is TGCGCCAGCAGCCATCTTAAAGGGGATCGGGAGACCCAGTACTTC.

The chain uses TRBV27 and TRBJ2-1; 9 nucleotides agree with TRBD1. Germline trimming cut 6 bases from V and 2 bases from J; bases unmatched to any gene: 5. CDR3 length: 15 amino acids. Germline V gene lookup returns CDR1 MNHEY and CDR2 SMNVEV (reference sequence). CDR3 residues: CASSPGQGAYNEQFF. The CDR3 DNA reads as TGTGCCAGCAGCCCGGGACAGGGAGCCTACAATGAGCAGTTCTTC.

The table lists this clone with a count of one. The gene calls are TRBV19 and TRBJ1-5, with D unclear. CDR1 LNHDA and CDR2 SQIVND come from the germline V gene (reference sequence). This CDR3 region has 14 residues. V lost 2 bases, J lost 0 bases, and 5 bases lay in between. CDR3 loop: CASSIQYSNQPQHF. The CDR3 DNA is TGTGCCAGTAGTATACAGTATAGCAATCAGCCCCAGCATTTT.

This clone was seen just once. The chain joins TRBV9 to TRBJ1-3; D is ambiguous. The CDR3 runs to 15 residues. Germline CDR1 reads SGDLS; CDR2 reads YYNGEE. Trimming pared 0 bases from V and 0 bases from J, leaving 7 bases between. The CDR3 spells CASSVGAASGNTIYF. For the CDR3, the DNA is TGTGCCAGCAGCGTAGGGGCAGCCTCTGGAAACACCATATATTTT.

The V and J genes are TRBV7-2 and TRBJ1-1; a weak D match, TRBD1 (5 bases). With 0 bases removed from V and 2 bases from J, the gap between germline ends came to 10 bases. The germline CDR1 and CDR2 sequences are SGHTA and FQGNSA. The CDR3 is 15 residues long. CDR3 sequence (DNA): TGTGCCAGCAGCTTAGCAGGGGTAGATAACACTGAAGCTTTCTTT. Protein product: CASSLAGVDNTEAFF.